This T cell receptor beta chain originates from a study of response to subunit inactivated influenza vaccine. Study-level results: The study's authors posited that every seasonal influenza vaccination enlists few new T cells.

The CDR3 is 15 residues long. The V gene's germline CDR1 is LNHNV and CDR2 YYDKDF (reference sequence). V dropped 3 bases and J dropped 2 bases, with 11 bases sitting between them. TCRdb recomputed calls from the RT-PCR reads with MiXCR, one row per CDR3 protein. This table has 530,000 or so distinct CDR3 sequences, over 25% appearing once. This clonotype was observed a single time. What it binds is unknown. V gene TRBV15 combines with J gene TRBJ2-1, with no clear D. Sequenced material: CD4+ T cells sorted from PBMCs, taken 4 to 6 days after vaccination. The receptor's source is a man in his forties or fifties who received an inactivated influenza vaccine. CDR3 in amino acids: CATSREQAPYNEQFF. The CDR3 region has the DNA TGTGCCACCAGCAGGGAACAAGCCCCCTACAATGAGCAGTTCTTC.